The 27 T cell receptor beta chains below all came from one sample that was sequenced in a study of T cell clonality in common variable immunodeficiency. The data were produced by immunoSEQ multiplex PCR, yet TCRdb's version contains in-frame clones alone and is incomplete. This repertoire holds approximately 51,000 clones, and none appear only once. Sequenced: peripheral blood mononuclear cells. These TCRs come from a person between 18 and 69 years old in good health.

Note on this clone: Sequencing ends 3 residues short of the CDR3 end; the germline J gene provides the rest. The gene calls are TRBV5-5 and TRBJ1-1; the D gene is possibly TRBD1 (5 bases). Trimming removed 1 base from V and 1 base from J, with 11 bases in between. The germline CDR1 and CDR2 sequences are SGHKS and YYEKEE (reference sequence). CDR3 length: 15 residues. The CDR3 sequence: CASSLMSGGNTEAFF. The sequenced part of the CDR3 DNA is TGTGCCAGCAGCTTGATGTCGGGGGGGAACACTGAA.

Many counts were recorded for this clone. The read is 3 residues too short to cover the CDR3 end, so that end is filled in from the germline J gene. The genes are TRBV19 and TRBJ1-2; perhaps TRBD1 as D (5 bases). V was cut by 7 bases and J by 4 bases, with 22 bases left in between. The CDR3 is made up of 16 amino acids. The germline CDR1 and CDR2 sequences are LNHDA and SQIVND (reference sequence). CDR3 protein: CASTTSRGDRSYGYTF. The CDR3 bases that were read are TGTGCCAGTACCACTTCACGAGGAGACAGATCCTATGGC.

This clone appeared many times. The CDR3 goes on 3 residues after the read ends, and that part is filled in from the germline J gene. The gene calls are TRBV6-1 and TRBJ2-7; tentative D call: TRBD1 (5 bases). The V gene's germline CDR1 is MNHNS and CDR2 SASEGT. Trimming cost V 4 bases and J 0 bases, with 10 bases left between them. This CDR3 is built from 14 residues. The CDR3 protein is CASSGTQISYEQYF. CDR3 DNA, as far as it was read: TGTGCCAGCAGTGGGACACAGATCTCCTACGAG.

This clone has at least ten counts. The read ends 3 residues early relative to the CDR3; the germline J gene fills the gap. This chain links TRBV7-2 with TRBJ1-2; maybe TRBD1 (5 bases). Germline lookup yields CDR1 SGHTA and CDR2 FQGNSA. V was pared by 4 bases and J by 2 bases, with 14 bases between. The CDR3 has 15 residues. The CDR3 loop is CASSSPLEGNYGYTF. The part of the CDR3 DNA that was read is TGTGCCAGCAGCTCCCCCTTAGAGGGGAACTATGGC. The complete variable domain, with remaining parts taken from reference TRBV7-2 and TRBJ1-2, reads GAGVSQSPSNKVTEKGKDVELRCDPISGHTALYWYRQSLGQGLEFLIYFQGNSAPDKSGLPSDRFSAERTGGSVSTLTIQRTQQEDSAVYLCASSSPLEGNYGYTFGSGTRLTVV.

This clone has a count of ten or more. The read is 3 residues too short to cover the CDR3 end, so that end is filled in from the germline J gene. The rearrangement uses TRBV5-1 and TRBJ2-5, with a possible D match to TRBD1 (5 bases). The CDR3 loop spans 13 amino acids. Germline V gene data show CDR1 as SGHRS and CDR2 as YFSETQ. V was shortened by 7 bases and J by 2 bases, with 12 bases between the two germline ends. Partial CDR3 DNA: TGCGCCAGCTTAGGGGATCAACAAGAGACC. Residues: CASLGDQQET. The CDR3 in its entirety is CASLGDQQETQYF.

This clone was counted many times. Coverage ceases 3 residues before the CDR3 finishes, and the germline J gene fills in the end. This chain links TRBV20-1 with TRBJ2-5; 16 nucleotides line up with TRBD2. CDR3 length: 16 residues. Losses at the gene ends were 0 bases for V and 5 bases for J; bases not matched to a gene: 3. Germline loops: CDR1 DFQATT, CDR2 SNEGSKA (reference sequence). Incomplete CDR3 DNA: TGCAGTGCTAGAGAGGGACTAGCGGGGGGGCTGGAGACC. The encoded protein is CSAREGLAGGLET. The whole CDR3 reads CSAREGLAGGLETQYF.

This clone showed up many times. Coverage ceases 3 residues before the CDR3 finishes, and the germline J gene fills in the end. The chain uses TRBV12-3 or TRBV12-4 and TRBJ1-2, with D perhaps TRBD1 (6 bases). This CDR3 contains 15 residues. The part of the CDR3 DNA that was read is TGTGCCAGCAGTCCGGGGGGCGGCGGCTTAAATGAC. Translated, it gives CASSPGGGGLND. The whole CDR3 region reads CASSPGGGGLNDYTF.

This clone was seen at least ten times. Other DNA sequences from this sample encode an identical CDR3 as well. The CDR3 spells CSVEDRRATIYF. The sequenced part of the CDR3 DNA is TGCAGCGTCGAGGACAGGCGGGCCACC. J is TRBJ1-3 and V is TRBV29-1; 7 nucleotides agree with TRBD1. The read falls 3 residues short of the CDR3 end, and the missing part is taken from the germline J gene. V shed 6 bases and J 9 bases; nucleotides not matched to a gene: 8. The CDR3 runs to 12 residues. Germline V lookup: CDR1 SQVTM, CDR2 ANQGSEA. The variable domain in full, with the rest retrieved from reference TRBV29-1 and TRBJ1-3, is SAVISQKPSRDICQRGTSLTIQCQVDSQVTMMFWYRQQPGQSLTLIATANQGSEATYESGFVIDKFPISRPNLTFSTLTVSNMSPEDSSIYLCSVEDRRATIYFGEGSWLTVV.

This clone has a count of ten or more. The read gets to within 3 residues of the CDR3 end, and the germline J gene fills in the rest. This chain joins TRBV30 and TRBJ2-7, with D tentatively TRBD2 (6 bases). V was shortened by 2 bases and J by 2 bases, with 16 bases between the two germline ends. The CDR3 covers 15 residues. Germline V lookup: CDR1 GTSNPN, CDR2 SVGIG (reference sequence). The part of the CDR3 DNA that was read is TGTGCCTGGAGTCCCCCCGGCGGGGCCCCCTACGAG. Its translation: CAWSPPGGAPYE. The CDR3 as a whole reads CAWSPPGGAPYEQYF.

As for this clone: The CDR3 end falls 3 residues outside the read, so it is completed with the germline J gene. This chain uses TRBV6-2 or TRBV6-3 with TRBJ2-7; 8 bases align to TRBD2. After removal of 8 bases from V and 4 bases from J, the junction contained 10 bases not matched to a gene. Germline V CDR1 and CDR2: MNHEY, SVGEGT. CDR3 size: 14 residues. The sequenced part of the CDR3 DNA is TGTGCCAGCGTCGAGGCGGGGGGTCGTTACGAG. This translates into CASVEAGGRYE. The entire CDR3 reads CASVEAGGRYEQYF.

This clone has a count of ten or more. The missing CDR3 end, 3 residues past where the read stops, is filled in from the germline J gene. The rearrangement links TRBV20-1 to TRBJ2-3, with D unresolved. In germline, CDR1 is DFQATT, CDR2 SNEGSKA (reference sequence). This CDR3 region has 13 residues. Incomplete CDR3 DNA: TGCAGTGCTAGAGATCAAACTTTTGAGACG. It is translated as CSARDQTFET. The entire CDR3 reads CSARDQTFETQYF.

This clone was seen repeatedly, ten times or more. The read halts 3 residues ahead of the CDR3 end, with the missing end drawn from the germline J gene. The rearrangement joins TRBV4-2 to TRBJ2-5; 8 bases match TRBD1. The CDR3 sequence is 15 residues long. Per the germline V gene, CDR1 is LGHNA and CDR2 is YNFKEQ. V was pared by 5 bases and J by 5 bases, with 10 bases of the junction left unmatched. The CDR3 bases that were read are TGTGCCAGCAGCTCTCAGACAGGGGAGAGGGAGACC. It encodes CASSSQTGERET. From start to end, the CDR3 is CASSSQTGERETQYF.

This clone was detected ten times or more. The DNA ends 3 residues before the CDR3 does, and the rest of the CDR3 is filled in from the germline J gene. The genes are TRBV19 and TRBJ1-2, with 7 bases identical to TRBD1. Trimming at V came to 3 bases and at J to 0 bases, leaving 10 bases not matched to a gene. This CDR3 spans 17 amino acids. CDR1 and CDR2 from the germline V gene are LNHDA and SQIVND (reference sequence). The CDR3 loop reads CASSIRKGAASNYGYTF. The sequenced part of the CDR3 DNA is TGTGCCAGTAGTATTCGGAAGGGGGCCGCCTCTAACTATGGC.

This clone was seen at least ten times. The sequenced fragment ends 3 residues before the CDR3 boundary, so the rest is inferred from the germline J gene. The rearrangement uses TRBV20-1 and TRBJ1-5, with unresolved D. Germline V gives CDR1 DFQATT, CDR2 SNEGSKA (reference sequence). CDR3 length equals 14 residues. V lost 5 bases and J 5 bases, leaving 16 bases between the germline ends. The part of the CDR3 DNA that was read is TGCAGTGCTTCGGCTTCGGCGGGTTATCAGCCC. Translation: CSASASAGYQP. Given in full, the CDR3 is CSASASAGYQPQHF.

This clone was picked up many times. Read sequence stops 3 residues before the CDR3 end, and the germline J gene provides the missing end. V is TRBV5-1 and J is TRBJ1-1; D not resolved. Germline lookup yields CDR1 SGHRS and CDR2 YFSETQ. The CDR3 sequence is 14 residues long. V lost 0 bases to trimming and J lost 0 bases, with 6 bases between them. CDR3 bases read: TGCGCCAGCAGCTTGGGGCAGATGAACACTGAA. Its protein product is CASSLGQMNTE. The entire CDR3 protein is CASSLGQMNTEAFF.

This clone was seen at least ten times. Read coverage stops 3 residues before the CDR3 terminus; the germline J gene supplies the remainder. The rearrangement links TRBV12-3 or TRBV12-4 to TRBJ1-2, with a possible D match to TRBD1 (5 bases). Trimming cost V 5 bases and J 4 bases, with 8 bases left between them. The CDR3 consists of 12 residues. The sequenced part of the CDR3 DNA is TGTGCCAGCAGTATCGACAGCTATGGC. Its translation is CASSIDSYG. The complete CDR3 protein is CASSIDSYGYTF.

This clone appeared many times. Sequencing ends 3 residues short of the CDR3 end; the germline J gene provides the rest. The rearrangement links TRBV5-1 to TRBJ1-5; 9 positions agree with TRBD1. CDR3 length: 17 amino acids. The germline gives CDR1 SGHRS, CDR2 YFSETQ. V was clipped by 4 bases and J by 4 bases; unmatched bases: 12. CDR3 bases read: TGCGCCAGCAGCGTACTACCGGGACAGGGCTCTAATCAGCCC. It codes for CASSVLPGQGSNQP. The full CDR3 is CASSVLPGQGSNQPQHF. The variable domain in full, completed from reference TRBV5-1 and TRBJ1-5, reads KAGVTQTPRYLIKTRGQQVTLSCSPISGHRSVSWYQQTPGQGLQFLFEYFSETQRNKGNFPGRFSGRQFSNSRSEMNVSTLELGDSALYLCASSVLPGQGSNQPQHFGDGTRLSIL.

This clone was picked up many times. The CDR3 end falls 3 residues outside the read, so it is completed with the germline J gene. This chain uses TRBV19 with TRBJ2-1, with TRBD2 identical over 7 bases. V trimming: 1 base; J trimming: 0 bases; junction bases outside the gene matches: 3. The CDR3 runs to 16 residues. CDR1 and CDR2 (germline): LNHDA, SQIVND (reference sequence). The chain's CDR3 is CASSIALAASYNEQFF. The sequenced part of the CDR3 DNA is TGTGCCAGTAGTATAGCCCTAGCGGCCTCCTACAATGAG. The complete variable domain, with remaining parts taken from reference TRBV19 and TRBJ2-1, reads DGGITQSPKYLFRKEGQNVTLSCEQNLNHDAMYWYRQDPGQGLRLIYYSQIVNDFQKGDIAEGYSVSREKKESFPLTVTSAQKNPTAFYLCASSIALAASYNEQFFGPGTRLTVL.

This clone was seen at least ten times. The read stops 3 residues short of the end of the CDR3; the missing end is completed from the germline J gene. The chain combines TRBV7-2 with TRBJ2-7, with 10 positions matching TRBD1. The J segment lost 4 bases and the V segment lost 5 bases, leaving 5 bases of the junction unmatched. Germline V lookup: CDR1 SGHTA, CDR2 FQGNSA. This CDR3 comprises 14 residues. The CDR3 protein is CASSPRTGGYEQYF. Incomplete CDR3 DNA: TGTGCCAGCAGCCCAAGGACAGGGGGGTACGAG.

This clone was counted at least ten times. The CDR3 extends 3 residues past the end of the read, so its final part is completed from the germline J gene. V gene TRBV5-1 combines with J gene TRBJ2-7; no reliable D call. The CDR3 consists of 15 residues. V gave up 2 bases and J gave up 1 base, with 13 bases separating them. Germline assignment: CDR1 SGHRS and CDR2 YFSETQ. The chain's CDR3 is CASSFLSTVSYEQYF. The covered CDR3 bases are TGCGCCAGCAGCTTCCTTTCTACAGTATCCTACGAG.

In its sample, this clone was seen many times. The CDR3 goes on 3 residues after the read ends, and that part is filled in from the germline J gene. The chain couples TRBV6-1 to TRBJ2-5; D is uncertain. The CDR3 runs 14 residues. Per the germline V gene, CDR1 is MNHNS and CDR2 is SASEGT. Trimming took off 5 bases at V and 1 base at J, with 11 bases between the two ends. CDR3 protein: CASSQGLLQETQYF. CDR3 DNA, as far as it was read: TGTGCCAGCAGTCAAGGCTTACTCCAAGAGACC.

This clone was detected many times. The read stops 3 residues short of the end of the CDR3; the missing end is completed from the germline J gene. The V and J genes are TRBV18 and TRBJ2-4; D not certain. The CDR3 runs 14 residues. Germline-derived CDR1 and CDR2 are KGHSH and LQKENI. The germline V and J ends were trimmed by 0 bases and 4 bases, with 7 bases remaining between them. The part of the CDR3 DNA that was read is TGTGCCAGCTCACCACCGTCACAAAAAAACATT. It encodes CASSPPSQKNI. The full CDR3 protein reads CASSPPSQKNIQYF.

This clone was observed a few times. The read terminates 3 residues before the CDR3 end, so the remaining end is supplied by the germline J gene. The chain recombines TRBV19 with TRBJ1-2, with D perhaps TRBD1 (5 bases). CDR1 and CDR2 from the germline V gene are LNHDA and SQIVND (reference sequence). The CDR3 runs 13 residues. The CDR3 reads CASSSGGWYDYTF. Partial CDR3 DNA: TGTGCCAGCTCCAGCGGGGGGTGGTACGAC.

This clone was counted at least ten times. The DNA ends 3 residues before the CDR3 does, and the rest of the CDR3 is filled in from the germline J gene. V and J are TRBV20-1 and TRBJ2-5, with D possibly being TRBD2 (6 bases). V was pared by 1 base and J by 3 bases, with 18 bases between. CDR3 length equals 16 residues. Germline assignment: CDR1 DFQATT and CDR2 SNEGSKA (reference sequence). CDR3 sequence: CSARAYRRGKEETQYF. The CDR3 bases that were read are TGCAGTGCTAGAGCTTACCGGCGGGGAAAAGAAGAGACC.

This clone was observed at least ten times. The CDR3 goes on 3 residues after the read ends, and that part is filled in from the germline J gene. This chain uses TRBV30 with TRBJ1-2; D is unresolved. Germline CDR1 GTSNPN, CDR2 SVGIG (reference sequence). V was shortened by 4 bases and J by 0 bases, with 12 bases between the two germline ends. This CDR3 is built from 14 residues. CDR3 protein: CAWKPSLANYGYTF. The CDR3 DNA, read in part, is TGTGCCTGGAAACCAAGTCTAGCTAACTATGGC.

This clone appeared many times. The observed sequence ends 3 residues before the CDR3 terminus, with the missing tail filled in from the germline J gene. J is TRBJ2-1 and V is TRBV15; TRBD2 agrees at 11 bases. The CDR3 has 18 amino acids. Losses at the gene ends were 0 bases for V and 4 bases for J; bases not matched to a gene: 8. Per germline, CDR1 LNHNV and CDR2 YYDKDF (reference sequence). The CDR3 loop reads CATSREGKTSGAYNEQFF. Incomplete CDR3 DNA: TGTGCCACCAGCAGAGAGGGAAAGACTAGCGGGGCATACAATGAG.

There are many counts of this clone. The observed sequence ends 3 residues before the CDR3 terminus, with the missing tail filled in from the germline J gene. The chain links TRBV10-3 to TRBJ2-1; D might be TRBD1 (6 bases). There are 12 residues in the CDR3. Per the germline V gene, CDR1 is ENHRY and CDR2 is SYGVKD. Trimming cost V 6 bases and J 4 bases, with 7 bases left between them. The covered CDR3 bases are TGTGCCATCAGCGGACAGTACAATGAG. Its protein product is CAISGQYNE. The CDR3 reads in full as CAISGQYNEQFF.